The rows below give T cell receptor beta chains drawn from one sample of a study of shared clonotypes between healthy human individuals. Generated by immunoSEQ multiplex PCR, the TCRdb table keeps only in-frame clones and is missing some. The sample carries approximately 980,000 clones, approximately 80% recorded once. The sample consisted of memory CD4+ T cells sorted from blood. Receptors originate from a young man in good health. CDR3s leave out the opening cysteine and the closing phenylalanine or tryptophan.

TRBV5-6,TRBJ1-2,ASSSRQGGLSHGYT
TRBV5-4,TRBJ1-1,ASSLSDRNTEAF
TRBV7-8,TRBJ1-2,ASSHYRTVHYGYT
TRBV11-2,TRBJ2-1,ASSLLQGSYNEQF
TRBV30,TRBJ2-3,AWSVGLAGRTDTQY
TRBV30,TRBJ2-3,AWSVGSTQY
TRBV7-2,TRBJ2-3,ASSPTSGSLTDTQY
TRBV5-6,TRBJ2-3,ASSYEYLAFADTQY
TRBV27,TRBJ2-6,ATYSGANVLT
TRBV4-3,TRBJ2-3,ASSQVELPDTQY
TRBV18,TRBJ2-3,ASSPRESGMDTQY
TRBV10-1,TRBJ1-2,ASSATPGSGYT
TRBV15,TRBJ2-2,ATSRDRGVPGPTGELF
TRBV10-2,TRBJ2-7,ASSGQGAWEQY
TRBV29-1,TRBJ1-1,SVVTLTVYTEAF
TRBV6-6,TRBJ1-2,ASSTGHLANYGYT
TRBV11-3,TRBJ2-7,ASSLGVVTGASSYEQY
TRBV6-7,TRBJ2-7,ASSYTNGRAYEQY
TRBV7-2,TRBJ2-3,ASSLATTSGRRSDTQY
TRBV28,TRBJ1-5,ASRSGEGGNQPQH
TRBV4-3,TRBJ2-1,ASSQDGLAGVDEQF
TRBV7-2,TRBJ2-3,ASSLEGTPSRTDTQY
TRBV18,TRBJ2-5,ASSDREQETQY
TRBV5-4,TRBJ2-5,ASSTLAGDLRETQY
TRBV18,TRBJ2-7,ASSPAQSYEQY
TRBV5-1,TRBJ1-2,ASSREQDYT
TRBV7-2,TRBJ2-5,ASSLFTETQY
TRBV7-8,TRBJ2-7,ASSFGTGPSYEQY